This passage covers 3 T cell receptor beta chains from one sample sequenced in a study of identical twins. TCRdb reanalysed the 5' RACE reads using MiXCR and keeps one entry per CDR3 protein. This table holds 450,000 or so distinct CDR3 sequences, 13% to 15% found once. These sequences were also reported in another study, on yellow fever vaccine responses in identical twins.

Sequenced: CD4+ T cells sorted from blood. Receptors originate from a young woman in good health.

This chain links TRBV11-2 with TRBJ2-5; possible D gene TRBD2, 6 bases. V was shortened by 1 base and J by 2 bases, with 11 bases between the two germline ends. This CDR3 spans 15 amino acids. The germline V gene has CDR1 SGHAT and CDR2 FQNNGV. The CDR3, as DNA: TGTGCCAGCAGCTTAGTTTGGAGGGCACAAGAGACCCAGTACTTC. As protein: CASSLVWRAQETQYF.

Only a few counts were recorded for this clonotype. This chain connects TRBV11-2 to TRBJ2-7, with 12 nucleotides matching TRBD2. The CDR3 is 20 residues long. Germline V lookup: CDR1 SGHAT, CDR2 FQNNGV. Germline trimming cut 5 bases from V and 0 bases from J; bases unmatched to any gene: 17. CDR3 nucleotides: TGTGCCAGCAGCCGAACGGGACTAGCGGGTGTTTTTTCCCCCTCCTACGAGCAGTACTTC. As protein: CASSRTGLAGVFSPSYEQYF.

At least ten counts were recorded for this clonotype. The chain carries TRBV5-1 and TRBJ1-2, with TRBD1 matching over 7 bases. CDR1 and CDR2 (germline): SGHRS, YFSETQ. The CDR3 is made up of 14 amino acids. V shed 4 bases and J 1 base; nucleotides not matched to a gene: 4. The CDR3 protein is CASSPGQHNYGYTF. CDR3 bases: TGCGCCAGCAGCCCGGGACAGCATAACTATGGCTACACCTTC.